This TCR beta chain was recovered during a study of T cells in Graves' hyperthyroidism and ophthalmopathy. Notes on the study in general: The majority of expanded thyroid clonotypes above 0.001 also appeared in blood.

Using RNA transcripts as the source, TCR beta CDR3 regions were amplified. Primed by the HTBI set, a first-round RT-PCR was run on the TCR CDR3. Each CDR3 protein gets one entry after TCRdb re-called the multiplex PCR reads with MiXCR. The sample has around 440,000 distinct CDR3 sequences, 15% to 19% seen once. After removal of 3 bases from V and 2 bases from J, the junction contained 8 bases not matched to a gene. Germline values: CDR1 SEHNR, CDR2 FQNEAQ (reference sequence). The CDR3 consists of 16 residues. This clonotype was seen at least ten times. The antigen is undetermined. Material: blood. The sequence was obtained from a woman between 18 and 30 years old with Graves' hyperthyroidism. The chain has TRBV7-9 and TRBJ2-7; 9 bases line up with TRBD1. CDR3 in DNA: TGTGCCAGCAGCTTCTACAGGGGGCGAAACCCCTACGAGCAGTACTTC. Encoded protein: CASSFYRGRNPYEQYF.